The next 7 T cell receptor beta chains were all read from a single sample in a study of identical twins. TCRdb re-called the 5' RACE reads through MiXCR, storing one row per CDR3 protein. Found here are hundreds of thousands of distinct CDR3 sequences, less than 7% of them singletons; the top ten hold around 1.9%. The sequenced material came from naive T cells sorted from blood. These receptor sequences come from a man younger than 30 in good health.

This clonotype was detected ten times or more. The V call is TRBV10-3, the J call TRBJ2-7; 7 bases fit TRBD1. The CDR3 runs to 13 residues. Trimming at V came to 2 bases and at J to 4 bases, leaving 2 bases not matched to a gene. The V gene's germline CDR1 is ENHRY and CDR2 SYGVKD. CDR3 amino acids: CAISEDREYEQYF. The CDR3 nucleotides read TGTGCCATCAGTGAGGACAGGGAGTACGAGCAGTACTTC.

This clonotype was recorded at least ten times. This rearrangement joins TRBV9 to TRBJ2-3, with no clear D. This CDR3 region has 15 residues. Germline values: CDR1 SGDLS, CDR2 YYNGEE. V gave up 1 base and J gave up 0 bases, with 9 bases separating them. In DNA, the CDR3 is TGTGCCAGCAGCGTATCTCAGCCCAGCACAGATACGCAGTATTTT. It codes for CASSVSQPSTDTQYF. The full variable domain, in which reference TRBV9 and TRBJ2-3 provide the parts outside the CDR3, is DSGVTQTPKHLITATGQRVTLRCSPRSGDLSVYWYQQSLDQGLQFLIQYYNGEERAKGNILERFSAQQFPDLHSELNLSSLELGDSALYFCASSVSQPSTDTQYFGPGTRLTVL.

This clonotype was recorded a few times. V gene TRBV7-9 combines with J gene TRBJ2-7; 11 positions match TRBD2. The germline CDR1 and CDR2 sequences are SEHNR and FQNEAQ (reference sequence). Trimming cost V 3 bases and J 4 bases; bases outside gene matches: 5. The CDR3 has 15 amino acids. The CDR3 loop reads CASSFGTSGRYEQYV. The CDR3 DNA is TGTGCCAGCAGCTTCGGGACTAGCGGAAGATACGAGCAGTACGTC.

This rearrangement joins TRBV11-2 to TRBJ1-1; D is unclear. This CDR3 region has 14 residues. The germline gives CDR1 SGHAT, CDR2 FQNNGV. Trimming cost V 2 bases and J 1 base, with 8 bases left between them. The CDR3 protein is CASSLLEGNTEAFF. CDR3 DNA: TGTGCCAGCAGCTTACTAGAGGGGAACACTGAAGCTTTCTTT.

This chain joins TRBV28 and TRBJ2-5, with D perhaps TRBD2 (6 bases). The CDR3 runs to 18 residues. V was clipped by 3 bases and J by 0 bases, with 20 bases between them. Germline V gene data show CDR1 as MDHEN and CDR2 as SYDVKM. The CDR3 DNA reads TGTGCCAGCAGTTTCGGCGGGTGGGAGGCCCTGTACCAAGAGACCCAGTACTTC. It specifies CASSFGGWEALYQETQYF.

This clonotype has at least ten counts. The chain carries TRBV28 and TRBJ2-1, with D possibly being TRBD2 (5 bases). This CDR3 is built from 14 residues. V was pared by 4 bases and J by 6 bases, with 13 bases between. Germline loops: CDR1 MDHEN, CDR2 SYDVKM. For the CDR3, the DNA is TGTGCCAGCAGTTCGGGCCGGGGTAGCAATGAGCAGTTCTTC. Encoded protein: CASSSGRGSNEQFF.

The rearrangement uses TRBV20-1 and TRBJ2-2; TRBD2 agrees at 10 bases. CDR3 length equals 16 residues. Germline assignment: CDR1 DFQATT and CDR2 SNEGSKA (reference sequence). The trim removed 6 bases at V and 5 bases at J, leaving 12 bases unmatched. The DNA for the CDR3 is TGCAGTGCGGCAAACCTAGCGGGAGTAGATACCGGGGAGCTGTTTTTT. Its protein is CSAANLAGVDTGELFF.